This is a list of T cell receptor beta chains from one sample in a study of CD8 T cells in ankylosing spondylitis. TCRdb re-called the 5' RACE reads with MiXCR, one entry per CDR3 protein. The table has some 150,000 distinct CDR3 sequences, over 10% seen once. The sequenced material came from blood, either unsorted or a sorted T cell fraction (not recorded which). The receptors derive from a female donor with ankylosing spondylitis or in good health (not recorded which). The CDR3 runs from the conserved cysteine through the conserved F or W. The order of the fields is CDR3 length, V gene, CDR3 protein.

cdr3_length: 15; v_call: TRBV5-1; cdr3_aa: CASSLPQPSAETQYF
cdr3_length: 17; v_call: TRBV5-1; cdr3_aa: CASSLGGTGGSGNTIYF
cdr3_length: 13; v_call: TRBV5-1; cdr3_aa: CASSSDTDTEAFF
cdr3_length: 18; v_call: TRBV28; cdr3_aa: CASSLSEGLGSVNQPQHF
cdr3_length: 16; v_call: TRBV5-5; cdr3_aa: CASSPVADKGTGELFF
cdr3_length: 14; v_call: TRBV20-1; cdr3_aa: CSAALGPGGGELFF
cdr3_length: 13; v_call: TRBV6-1; cdr3_aa: CASSPPGADTQYF
cdr3_length: 16; v_call: TRBV4-2; cdr3_aa: CASSQFSGPRRNEQFF
cdr3_length: 15; v_call: TRBV11-2; cdr3_aa: CASSPQTGSPMGAFF
cdr3_length: 13; v_call: TRBV19; cdr3_aa: CASSWGQGYEQYF
cdr3_length: 13; v_call: TRBV20-1; cdr3_aa: CSATHIGITEAFF